This TCR beta chain was identified in a study of T cells in Graves' hyperthyroidism and ophthalmopathy. RNA transcripts gave rise to amplified TCR beta CDR3 regions. The HTBI primer set drove a first-round RT-PCR of the TCR CDR3. In TCRdb, the multiplex PCR reads were re-called with MiXCR into one record per CDR3 protein. Among over 300,000 distinct CDR3 sequences listed, roughly 14% were seen once. In patients aged 18 to 65, hyperthyroidism was newly diagnosed, with duration under 2 months. Patients were excluded for uncontrolled infection, other autoimmune disease, pregnancy or lactation. Germline lookup yields CDR1 SGHRS and CDR2 YFSETQ. This CDR3 region has 14 residues. With V trimmed by 4 bases and J by 4 bases, 6 bases remained unmatched. Notes on the study in general: Researchers found most expanded thyroid clonotypes above 0.001 in blood as well. Median prediction lead before ophthalmopathy onset was around 7 months with the model.

A remark on this clonotype: Its antigen remains unknown.

The rearrangement joins TRBV5-1 to TRBJ2-5; 8 nucleotides agree with TRBD1. The TCR comes from an older woman with Graves' hyperthyroidism. The sequenced sample was blood. CDR3 nucleotides: TGCGCCAGCAGCCCGGGGCAGGGGGCAGAGACCCAGTACTTC. This gives the protein CASSPGQGAETQYF.